This T cell receptor (beta chain) is from a study of patients and donors after allogeneic stem cell transplantation. A few counts support this clonotype. Germline V gene sequence: CDR1 PRHDT, CDR2 FYEKMQ (reference sequence). Trimming cost V 6 bases and J 3 bases; bases outside gene matches: 8. The CDR3 is made up of 14 amino acids. TCRdb processed the RT-PCR reads anew with MiXCR; each CDR3 protein has one entry. The repertoire consists of roughly 960,000 distinct CDR3 sequences, with roughly 18% occurring once and the leading ten covering 5% to 6.5%. The sample comprised blood, either unsorted or a sorted T cell fraction (not recorded which). This clonotype was sampled from a human donor who was either an allogeneic HSCT recipient or a stem cell or donor lymphocyte infusion donor (not recorded which). It is not recorded whose cells these are; they may come from a transplant donor. This chain links TRBV13 with TRBJ2-7; 7 bases agree with TRBD2. CDR3 nucleotides: TGTGCCAGCAGTATCGGGACTAAAGACTACGAGCAGTACTTC. This codes for CASSIGTKDYEQYF.